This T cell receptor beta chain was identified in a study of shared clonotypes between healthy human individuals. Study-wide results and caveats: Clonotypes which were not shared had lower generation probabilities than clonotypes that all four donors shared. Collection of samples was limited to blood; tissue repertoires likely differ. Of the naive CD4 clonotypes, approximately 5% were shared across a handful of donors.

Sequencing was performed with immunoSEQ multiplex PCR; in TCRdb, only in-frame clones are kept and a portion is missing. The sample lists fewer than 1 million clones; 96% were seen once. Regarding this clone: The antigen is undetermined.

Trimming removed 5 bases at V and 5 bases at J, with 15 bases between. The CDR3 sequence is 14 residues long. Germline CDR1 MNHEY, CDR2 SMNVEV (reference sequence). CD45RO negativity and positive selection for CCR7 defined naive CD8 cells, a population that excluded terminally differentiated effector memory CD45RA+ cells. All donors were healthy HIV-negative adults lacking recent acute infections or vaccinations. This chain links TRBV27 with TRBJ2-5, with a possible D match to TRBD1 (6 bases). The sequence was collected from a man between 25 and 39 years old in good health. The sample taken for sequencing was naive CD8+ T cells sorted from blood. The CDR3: CASSEYDRLETQYF. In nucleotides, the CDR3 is TGTGCCAGCAGTGAATACGACAGGTTGGAGACCCAGTACTTC.